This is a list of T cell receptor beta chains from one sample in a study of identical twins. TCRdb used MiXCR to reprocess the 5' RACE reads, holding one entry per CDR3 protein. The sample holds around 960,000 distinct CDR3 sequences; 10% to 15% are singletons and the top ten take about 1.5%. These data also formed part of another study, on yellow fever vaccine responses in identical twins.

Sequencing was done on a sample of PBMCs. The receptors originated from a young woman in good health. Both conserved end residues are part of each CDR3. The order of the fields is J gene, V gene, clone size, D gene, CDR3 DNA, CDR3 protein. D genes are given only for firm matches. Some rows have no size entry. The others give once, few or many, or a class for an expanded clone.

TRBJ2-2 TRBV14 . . TGTGCCAGCAGCCCCCGGCTCTACACCGGGGTGCTGTTTTTT CASSPRLYTGVLFF
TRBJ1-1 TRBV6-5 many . TGTGCCAGCACCCAGGGGACTGAAGCTTTCTTT CASTQGTEAFF
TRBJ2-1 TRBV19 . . TGTGCCAGTAGTAAAGGGGGGACACGGGCCGCCGTGGGGTCCTACAATGAGCAGTTCTTC CASSKGGTRAAVGSYNEQFF
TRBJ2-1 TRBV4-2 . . TGTGCCAGCAGCACCAGCCCGGCGGGCTCTGAGCAGTTCTTC CASSTSPAGSEQFF
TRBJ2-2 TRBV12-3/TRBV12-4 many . TGTGCCAGCAGAGAGCGGGTATATACCGGGGAGCTGTTTTTT CASRERVYTGELFF
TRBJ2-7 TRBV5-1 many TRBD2 TGTGCCAGCAGTTTCGCTAGCGGGAGTTACGAGCAGTACTTC CASSFASGSYEQYF
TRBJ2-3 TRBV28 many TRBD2 TGTGCCAGCAGTTTACATCTTTCCCGGACTAGCGGGAGTCATACGCAGTATTTT CASSLHLSRTSGSHTQYF
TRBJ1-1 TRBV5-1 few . TGCGCCAGCAGAGTAGGGGCCGGCACTGAAGCTTTCTTT CASRVGAGTEAFF
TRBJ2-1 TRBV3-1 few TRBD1 TGTGCCAGCAGCCCCGAAATCGGACAGGGGAATGAGCAGTTCTTC CASSPEIGQGNEQFF
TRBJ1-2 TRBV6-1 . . TGTGCCAGCATGGACAGTGTGTCTACTAACTATGGCTACACCTTC CASMDSVSTNYGYTF
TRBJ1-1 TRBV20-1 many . TGCAGTGCTAACACAGGGAGGGGGAACACTGAAGCTTTCTTT CSANTGRGNTEAFF
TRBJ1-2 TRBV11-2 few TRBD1 TGTGCCAGCAGCGCCCGACAGGGTAGCTATGGCTACACCTTC CASSARQGSYGYTF
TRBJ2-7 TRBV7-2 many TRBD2 TGTGCCAGCAGCTTAGGGGGACTAGCGCAATACTACGAGCAGTACTTC CASSLGGLAQYYEQYF
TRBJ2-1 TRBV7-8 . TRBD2 TGTGCCAGCAGCTCAGGATTTAGCGGGAGCTCCTACAATGAGCAGTTCTTC CASSSGFSGSSYNEQFF
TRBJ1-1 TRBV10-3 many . TGTGCCATCTTACCGAGTGAAGCTTTCTTT CAILPSEAFF
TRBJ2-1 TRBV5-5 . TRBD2 TGTGCCAGCAGCGCCGGGGCGGGAGTGGCCTACAATGAGCAGTTCTTC CASSAGAGVAYNEQFF
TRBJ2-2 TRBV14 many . TGTGCCAGCAGCCAAGGGAACACCGGGGAGCTGTTTTTT CASSQGNTGELFF
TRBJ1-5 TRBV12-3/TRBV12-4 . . TGTGCCAGCAGTCAAAATCAGCCCCAGCATTTT CASSQNQPQHF
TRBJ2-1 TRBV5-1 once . TGCGCCAGCAGCTTCCCCTTTTTTAGCTCCTACAATGAGCAGTTCTTC CASSFPFFSSYNEQFF
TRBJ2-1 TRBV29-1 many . TGCAGCGTCGAAAATGAGCAGTTCTTC CSVENEQFF
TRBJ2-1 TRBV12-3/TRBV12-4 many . TGTGCCAGCAGTTTCCCCGACGACTCCTACAATGAGCAGTTCTTC CASSFPDDSYNEQFF
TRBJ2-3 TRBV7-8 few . TGTGCCAGCAGCTTTGGCGGGGGCGGGGGAGATACACAGTATTTT CASSFGGGGGDTQYF
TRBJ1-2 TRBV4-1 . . TGCGCCAGCAGCCAAGAGGTGGTAGATGGCTACACCTTC CASSQEVVDGYTF
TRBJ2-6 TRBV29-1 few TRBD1 TGCAGCGTTGAACAGCCGGGACAGGGCTTTGGGGCCAACGTCCTGACTTTC CSVEQPGQGFGANVLTF
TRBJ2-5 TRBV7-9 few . TGTGCCAGCAGCTTATCTTTTGAGACCCAGTACTTC CASSLSFETQYF
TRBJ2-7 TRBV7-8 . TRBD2 TGTGCCAGCAGCTTAGCGGTAGCGGGGACCTACGAGCAGTACTTC CASSLAVAGTYEQYF
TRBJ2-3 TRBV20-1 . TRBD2 TGCAGCGCCGACTTAGCGGGAGTGCCAGATACGCAGTATTTT CSADLAGVPDTQYF
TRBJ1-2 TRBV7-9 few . TGTGCCAGCAGCTTAGCGGGCGGGCTGACGTTCGATGGCTACACCTTC CASSLAGGLTFDGYTF
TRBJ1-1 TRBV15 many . TGTGCCACCAGCGTCGGATACACTGAAGCTTTCTTT CATSVGYTEAFF
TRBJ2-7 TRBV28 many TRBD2 TGTGCCAGCAGTTTGACTAGCGGCCCCTACGAGCAGTACTTC CASSLTSGPYEQYF
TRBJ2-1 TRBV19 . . TGTGCCAGTAGTATTGGGAGTTTCCATGAGCAGTTCTTC CASSIGSFHEQFF
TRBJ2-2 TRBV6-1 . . TGTGCCAGCAGTGTGGATAGCGGTACCACCGGGGAGCTGTTTTTT CASSVDSGTTGELFF
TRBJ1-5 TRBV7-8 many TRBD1 TGTGCCAGCAGCTTAGTACAGGGGGTAAATCAGCCCCAGCATTTT CASSLVQGVNQPQHF
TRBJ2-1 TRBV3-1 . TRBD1 TGTGCCAGCAGCTACAGGGGGCTGACGTACAATGAGCAGTTCTTC CASSYRGLTYNEQFF
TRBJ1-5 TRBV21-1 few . TGTGCCAGCAGCAAAGAGGAGACAGGCCCTTGTCCGTCGGGACGTCAGCCCCAGCATTTT CASSKEETGPCPSGRQPQHF
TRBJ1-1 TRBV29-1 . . TGCAGCGTTGGTCAGACTGAAGCTTTCTTT CSVGQTEAFF
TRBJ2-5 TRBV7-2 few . TGTGCCAGCAGCCCCCAGGGGCTTAGGGGGGAGACCCAGTACTTC CASSPQGLRGETQYF
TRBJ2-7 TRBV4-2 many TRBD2 TGTGCCAGCAGCCAATTAATAGCGGGTGCCTACGAGCAGTACTTC CASSQLIAGAYEQYF
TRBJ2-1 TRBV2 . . TGTGCCAGCAGCTCCGCGGATCTGAGGCGTGAGCAGTTCTTC CASSSADLRREQFF
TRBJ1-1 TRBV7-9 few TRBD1 TGTGCCAGCAGCAGTGGACAGGGTTCTCTCACTGAAGCTTTCTTT CASSSGQGSLTEAFF
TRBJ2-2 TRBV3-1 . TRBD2 TGTGCCAGCAGCCAACGGGTAGCGGGCCCGAACACCGGGGAGCTGTTTTTT CASSQRVAGPNTGELFF
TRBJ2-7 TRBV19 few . TGTGCCAGTAGCCTGGGGGGACAGAGAACCTACGAGCAGTACTTC CASSLGGQRTYEQYF
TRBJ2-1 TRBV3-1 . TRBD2 TGTGCCAGCAGCCCAACCGGGACTATAACCTACAATGAGCAGTTCTTC CASSPTGTITYNEQFF
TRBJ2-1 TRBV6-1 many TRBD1 TGTGCCAGCAGTCCCGGGACAGGGAATTACAATGAGCAGTTCTTC CASSPGTGNYNEQFF
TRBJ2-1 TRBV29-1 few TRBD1 TGCAGCGTTGAAGCTCTCGGACAGGGGTATTTGAATGAGCAGTTCTTC CSVEALGQGYLNEQFF
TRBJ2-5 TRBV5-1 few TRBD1 TGCGCCAGCAGCTTTTCCGGACAGGCCCAAGAGACCCAGTACTTC CASSFSGQAQETQYF
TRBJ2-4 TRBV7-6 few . TGTGCCAGCAGCGAAGGACAGATATTCTTAGCCAAAAACATTCAGTACTTC CASSEGQIFLAKNIQYF
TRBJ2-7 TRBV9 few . TGTGCCAGCAGCCCCAGAGGACGGAACTACGAGCAGTACTTC CASSPRGRNYEQYF